This T cell receptor beta chain stems from a study of synovial regulatory T cells in juvenile arthritis. The germline V gene has CDR1 MNHNY and CDR2 SVGAGI (reference sequence). The CDR3 totals 11 residues. No DNA has been recorded. Using immunoSEQ multiplex PCR, the repertoire was profiled, and TCRdb retains in-frame clones only, with some absent. The table counts some 9,700 clones; roughly 0.38% lies in the top ten. Study conclusions and caveats: iaTreg cells shared more CDR3 sequences with synovial Tregs than other blood Tregs did.

As regards this clone: The target antigen is unknown.

The gene calls are TRBV6-6 and TRBJ2-7; TCRdb reports TRBD1, a call that lacks DNA to check it against. Sequenced sample: Treg cells from blood. Regarding subset: remaining (HLA-DR-negative) circulating blood Treg cells. This receptor was identified in a donor aged 2-30 years with juvenile idiopathic arthritis. CDR3 amino acids: CASSTGGEQYF.